A single sample is the source of the 8 T cell receptor beta chains below, sequenced in a study of blood T cell repertoires in COVID-19. Clones were read by immunoSEQ multiplex PCR, and TCRdb kept only the in-frame ones, dropping some. The sample carries 52,000 or so clones, under 85% recorded once. The specimen was peripheral blood. The source of these receptors is a man aged 40-50 years with acute or convalescent COVID-19.

The chain is built from TRBV7-6 and TRBJ1-1; perhaps TRBD1 as D (6 bases). V lost 3 bases and J 4 bases, leaving 21 bases between the germline ends. Germline CDR1 is SGHVS and CDR2 is FNYEAQ. This CDR3 is 17 amino acids long. The CDR3 DNA sequence: TGTGCCAGCAGCTTGGCCCAAAGGGGGTCCTTTTTCACTGAAGCTTTCTTT. As protein: CASSLAQRGSFFTEAFF.

V and J are TRBV2 and TRBJ1-2; TRBD1 matches 10 bases. This CDR3 spans 14 amino acids. V shed 1 base, J shed 6 bases, and the junction held 2 bases outside the gene matches. The germline V gene encodes CDR1 SNHLY and CDR2 FYNNEI. This chain's CDR3 is CASSEGTGGNGYTF. CDR3 coding DNA: TGTGCCAGCAGTGAAGGGACAGGGGGGAATGGCTACACCTTC.

The chain combines TRBV19 with TRBJ2-6; no clear D gene. The V gene lost 0 bases and the J gene lost 0 bases, with 3 bases spanning the gap. Germline CDR1 reads LNHDA; CDR2 reads SQIVND (reference sequence). The CDR3 length is 15 residues. In nucleotides, the CDR3 is TGTGCCAGTAGTATAGAGAGCTCTGGGGCCAACGTCCTGACTTTC. Encoded protein: CASSIESSGANVLTF.

This clone was recorded only once. The V call is TRBV7-9, the J call TRBJ2-1; TRBD2 agrees at 7 bases. Germline assignment: CDR1 SEHNR and CDR2 FQNEAQ (reference sequence). With V trimmed by 3 bases and J by 6 bases, 5 bases remained unmatched. This CDR3 has 14 residues. CDR3 amino acids: CASSFLAATNEQFF. CDR3 in DNA: TGTGCCAGCAGCTTCCTAGCGGCAACCAATGAGCAGTTCTTC.

The chain carries TRBV6-5 and TRBJ2-7; 7 nucleotides align to TRBD2. V gave up 6 bases and J gave up 2 bases; unmatched junction bases: 7. This CDR3 has 14 residues. Germline CDR1 and CDR2: MNHEY and SVGAGI. CDR3 nucleotides: TGTGCCAGCAGCCTGAAAGCGGGACCCTACGAGCAGTACTTC. Translated: CASSLKAGPYEQYF.

The chain combines TRBV7-8 with TRBJ2-2; 16 bases line up with TRBD2. V lost 5 bases and J lost 4; bases outside the gene matches: 7. Looked up from germline, CDR1 is SGHVS and CDR2 is FQNEAQ. This CDR3 has 18 amino acids. The CDR3 sequence: CASSPGTSGRAATGELFF. CDR3 DNA: TGTGCCAGCAGCCCTGGGACTAGCGGGAGGGCAGCCACCGGGGAGCTGTTTTTT.

The chain is built from TRBV2 and TRBJ1-1; no clear D gene. The CDR3 contains 13 residues. Per the germline V gene, CDR1 is SNHLY and CDR2 is FYNNEI. The ends were cut back, 5 bases at V and 7 bases at J, with 14 bases in the middle. The CDR3 nucleotides are TGTGCCAGCAGTAGTGGGGAGTTCGGTGAAGCTTTCTTT. Its protein product is CASSSGEFGEAFF.

CDR3 protein: CASSRRLAGDRYNEQFF. The CDR3 DNA follows: TGTGCCAGCAGCCGACGACTAGCGGGGGATCGTTACAATGAGCAGTTCTTC. The V and J genes are TRBV5-6 and TRBJ2-1, with TRBD2 matching 12 bases. V was clipped by 4 bases and J by 4 bases; unmatched bases: 9. The CDR3 sequence is 17 residues long. Germline V lookup: CDR1 SGHDT, CDR2 YYEEEE.